Listed here are 6 T cell receptor beta chains from one sample, sequenced in a study of technical replicates of blood from several donors. Method: immunoSEQ multiplex PCR; TCRdb's copy keeps in-frame clones and lacks some. The table records fewer than 65,000 clones, around nine tenths of them present only once. The sample consisted of PBMCs. All receptors come from a human donor in good health. Some clones in this sample may be carry-over from other donors' samples.

The genes are TRBV29-1 and TRBJ2-4; D gene ambiguous. CDR1 and CDR2 from the germline V gene are SQVTM and ANQGSEA. V was cut by 7 bases and J by 1 base, with 11 bases left in between. The CDR3 sequence is 13 residues long. The DNA of the CDR3 is TGCAGCGCCCTAGGTTGGGCCAAAAACATTCAGTACTTC. Its protein is CSALGWAKNIQYF.

This clone was detected once. The chain has TRBV6-5 and TRBJ2-7, with TRBD1 matching over 7 bases. CDR1 MNHEY and CDR2 SVGAGI come from the germline V gene. The CDR3 runs to 14 residues. J lost 4 bases, V lost 0 bases, and 3 bases had no gene match. CDR3 sequence reads: CASSYSNRGYEQYF. The CDR3, as DNA: TGTGCCAGCAGTTACTCTAACAGGGGTTACGAGCAGTACTTC.

This chain connects TRBV7-2 to TRBJ1-2, with D unclear. Germline V gene sequence: CDR1 SGHTA, CDR2 FQGNSA. V was cut by 2 bases and J by 2 bases, with 12 bases left in between. This CDR3 has 15 residues. Here the CDR3 DNA reads TGTGCCAGCAGCTTACTTGGGAGCTTAAACTATGGCTACACCTTC. Protein product: CASSLLGSLNYGYTF.

The rearrangement links TRBV20-1 to TRBJ1-1; the match to TRBD1 covers 10 bases. V shed 6 bases, J shed 7 bases, and the junction held 2 bases outside the gene matches. Germline assignment: CDR1 DFQATT and CDR2 SNEGSKA (reference sequence). The CDR3 is 11 residues long. CDR3 sequence reads: CSARTGGEAFF. CDR3 nucleotide sequence: TGCAGTGCCCGGACAGGGGGTGAAGCTTTCTTT.

V and J are TRBV5-1 and TRBJ2-7, with TRBD1 identical over 9 bases. V lost 6 bases, J lost 6 bases, and 13 bases stayed unmatched. The germline CDR1 and CDR2 sequences are SGHRS and YFSETQ. This CDR3 region has 15 residues. The CDR3 nucleotides are TGCGCCAGCAACAGGGACCCGGGACAGGGATCCGAGCAGTACTTC. As protein: CASNRDPGQGSEQYF. Using reference TRBV5-1 and TRBJ2-7 for the parts outside the CDR3, the full variable domain is KAGVTQTPRYLIKTRGQQVTLSCSPISGHRSVSWYQQTPGQGLQFLFEYFSETQRNKGNFPGRFSGRQFSNSRSEMNVSTLELGDSALYLCASNRDPGQGSEQYFGPGTRLTVT.

The chain links TRBV4-1 to TRBJ1-3; 11 bases align to TRBD1. The J segment lost 3 bases and the V segment lost 1 base, leaving 2 bases of the junction unmatched. There are 16 residues in the CDR3. Germline values: CDR1 MGHRA, CDR2 YSYEKL. The CDR3 DNA sequence: TGCGCCAGCAGCCAAGTCGGGACAGGGGGTGGAAACACCATATATTTT. Translated, it gives CASSQVGTGGGNTIYF.